This TCR beta chain emerged from a study of blood T cell repertoires in COVID-19. The overall study: The origin of the acute and convalescent COVID-19 samples was the United States, Italy and Spain.

Trimming cost V 0 bases and J 7 bases; bases outside gene matches: 12. CDR3 size: 18 residues. Germline values: CDR1 KGHSH, CDR2 LQKENI. Profiled with immunoSEQ multiplex PCR; TCRdb holds only in-frame clones, not every one. The repertoire holds approximately 270,000 clones, with 70% to 90% as singletons. Sequencing was carried out using PBMCs or T cells enriched from blood (not recorded which). The sequence came from a woman in her 50s who had recovered from COVID-19. The V gene is TRBV18, the J gene TRBJ2-1; TRBD2 aligns across 10 bases. The DNA for the CDR3 is TGTGCCAGCTCACCACCCAGCGGGAGGGCCCGGGAACGGAATGAGCAGTTCTTC. Amino acids: CASSPPSGRARERNEQFF.